One sample yielded the 5 T cell receptor beta chains listed below, sequenced in a study of cytomegalovirus exposure and HLA in healthy donors (dated by TCRdb to 2015 to 2018). The library relied on the immunoSEQ multiplex PCR assay. For the multiplex PCR, a mixture combining 60 forward primers for TCR Vbeta segments and 13 reverse primers for TCR Jbeta segments was used. TCRdb took over this immuneACCESS table, retaining in-frame rearrangements with V and J assigned. Such tables are incomplete; in checked studies, under half of the missing clones stem from an unresolved V gene, and the remainder is unexplained. This sample comprises 200,000 to 300,000 clones, about 80% of them detected only once. The ten largest make up 4.5% to 6% of the sample. The sequenced sample consisted of PBMCs. The receptors originated from a woman aged 40 to 49 in good health and CMV-seropositive.

The chain combines TRBV19 with TRBJ2-7; 9 bases are a match to TRBD2. The V segment lost 4 bases and the J segment 3 bases; nucleotides outside the gene matches: 4. Germline CDR1 reads LNHDA; CDR2 reads SQIVND (reference sequence). This CDR3 has 14 amino acids. The CDR3 nucleotides are TGTGCCAGTAGTAACGGCGGGAGGGGCTACGAGCAGTACTTC. Amino acids: CASSNGGRGYEQYF. Supplemented by reference TRBV19 and TRBJ2-7, the full variable domain reads DGGITQSPKYLFRKEGQNVTLSCEQNLNHDAMYWYRQDPGQGLRLIYYSQIVNDFQKGDIAEGYSVSREKKESFPLTVTSAQKNPTAFYLCASSNGGRGYEQYFGPGTRLTVT.

The chain employs TRBV5-4 and TRBJ2-5; weak D call: TRBD1 (5 bases). Trimming took 2 bases from V and 3 from J, leaving 11 bases between them. Germline V gives CDR1 SGHNT, CDR2 YYREEE (reference sequence). The CDR3 has 14 amino acids. Written as DNA, the CDR3 is TGTGCCAGCAGCTTTGCAGGGATGAAAGAGACCCAGTACTTC. This translates into CASSFAGMKETQYF.

On this clone itself: Other DNA sequences in this sample translate to the same CDR3. The chain recombines TRBV10-3 with TRBJ1-2; D is undetermined. The V gene lost 0 bases and the J gene lost 4 bases, with 6 bases spanning the gap. There are 13 residues in the CDR3. CDR1 and CDR2 (germline): ENHRY, SYGVKD. CDR3 bases: TGTGCCATCAGTGAGTCAACAGTCTATGGCTACACCTTC. Protein sequence: CAISESTVYGYTF.

The CDR3, as DNA: TGTGCCAGCAGAGTCGAACAGGGGGTGAACACTGAAGCTTTCTTT. It codes for CASRVEQGVNTEAFF. The chain has TRBV6-4 and TRBJ1-1, with 8 bases aligning to TRBD1. V was pared by 6 bases and J by 0 bases, with 6 bases of the junction left unmatched. Germline values: CDR1 MRHNA, CDR2 SNTAGT. This CDR3 contains 15 residues.

The gene calls are TRBV5-6 and TRBJ2-7; 10 bases agree with TRBD2. The CDR3 loop spans 14 amino acids. J gave up 2 bases and V 8 bases, and 7 bases lay outside the gene matches. CDR1 is SGHDT, CDR2 YYEEEE, per germline. CDR3 protein: CASRKSGGAYEQYF. As DNA, the CDR3 is TGTGCCAGTCGTAAAAGCGGGGGGGCCTACGAGCAGTACTTC.